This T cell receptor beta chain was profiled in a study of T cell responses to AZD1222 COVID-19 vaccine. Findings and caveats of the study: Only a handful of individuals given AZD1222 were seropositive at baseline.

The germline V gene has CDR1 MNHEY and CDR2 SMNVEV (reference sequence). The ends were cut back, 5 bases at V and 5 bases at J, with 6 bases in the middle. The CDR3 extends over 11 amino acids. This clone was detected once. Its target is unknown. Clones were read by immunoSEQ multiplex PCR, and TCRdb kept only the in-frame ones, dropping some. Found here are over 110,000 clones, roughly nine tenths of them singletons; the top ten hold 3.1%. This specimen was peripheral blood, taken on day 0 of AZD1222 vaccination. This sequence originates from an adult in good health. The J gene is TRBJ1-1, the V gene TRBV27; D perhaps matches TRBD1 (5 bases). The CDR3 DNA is TGTGCCAGCAGTGGGGGAACTGAAGCTTTCTTT. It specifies CASSGGTEAFF.